The T cell receptor beta chain described here comes from a study of blood T cell repertoires in COVID-19. For the study at large: Whether acute or convalescent, the COVID-19 samples came from the United States, Italy and Spain. Sources were T cells, B-cell-depleted T cells, or PBMCs; the material itself was cDNA or gDNA.

Authors' methods: Reference gene primer amplification gave estimated nucleated cell counts. Clones were read by immunoSEQ multiplex PCR, and TCRdb kept only the in-frame ones, dropping some. That table supplies the V and J calls and clone size; D and trimming were determined from the DNA. This table holds around 130,000 clones, over 65% found once. This clone was recorded once. Trimming took 6 bases from V and 14 from J; bases not matched to a gene: 7. Per germline, CDR1 DFQATT and CDR2 SNEGSKA (reference sequence). The CDR3 is 11 amino acids. The source of this sequence is a man in his fifties or sixties with acute or convalescent COVID-19. V usage is TRBV20-1 and J usage is TRBJ1-6; TRBD1 matches at 7 bases. The material sequenced was peripheral blood. The CDR3 DNA reads TGCAGTGCCTACCGGACAGGCACCCTCCACTTT. Translating gives CSAYRTGTLHF.